These 26 T cell receptor beta chains originate from one sample sequenced in a study of T cell repertoires in cytomegalovirus infection. TCRdb itself ran the reads through MiXCR, one entry per CDR3 protein. This sample carries around 570,000 distinct CDR3 sequences, roughly 42% of them seen once, and the ten largest clones take roughly 50%. These TCRs' antigens remain unknown. Sequenced material: cultured PBMCs, taken from culture after CMV antigen stimulation. These receptors originate from a human donor in good health (CMV status not recorded). Some clones in this sample may be carry-over from other donors' samples.

V usage is TRBV6-1 and J usage is TRBJ2-1; TRBD1 agrees at 8 bases. Germline lookup yields CDR1 MNHNS and CDR2 SASEGT. The CDR3 has 15 residues. V was clipped by 6 bases and J by 9 bases; unmatched bases: 13. The CDR3 region has the DNA TGTGCCAGCAGACGACAGGGGTCAACGATAGGTGAGCAGTTCTTC. Its translation is CASRRQGSTIGEQFF.

CDR3 sequence (DNA): TGTGCCAGCAGCTGGAGGGGGCTGAACACTGAAGCTTTCTTT. The encoded protein is CASSWRGLNTEAFF. This sequence joins TRBV5-4 and TRBJ1-1; 7 nucleotides align to TRBD1. Unmatched junction bases numbered 2, after V lost 3 bases and J lost 0 bases. The CDR3 consists of 14 residues. Germline V CDR1 and CDR2: SGHNT, YYREEE (reference sequence).

The gene calls are TRBV6-6 and TRBJ2-1; 12 bases are shared with TRBD2. Trimming removed 2 bases from V and 4 bases from J; junction bases left unmatched: 3. The CDR3 extends over 16 amino acids. Germline loops: CDR1 MNHNY, CDR2 SVGAGI (reference sequence). CDR3 in amino acids: CASSYRTSGAYNEQFF. The CDR3 DNA reads TGTGCCAGCAGTTACCGGACTAGCGGGGCGTACAATGAGCAGTTCTTC.

This chain uses TRBV6-2 or TRBV6-3 with TRBJ2-6; 8 nucleotides align to TRBD1. Germline trimming cut 6 bases from V and 9 bases from J; bases unmatched to any gene: 4. The CDR3 runs 13 residues. CDR1 and CDR2 from the germline V gene are MNHEY and SVGEGT. DNA of the CDR3: TGTGCCAGCAGGACAGGGGTGGTCAACGTCCTGACTTTC. It encodes CASRTGVVNVLTF.

This clonotype was observed a handful of times. The chain couples TRBV7-8 to TRBJ2-2; perhaps TRBD1 as D (5 bases). The V and J ends lost 5 bases and 2 bases respectively, with 18 bases between them. The germline V gene has CDR1 SGHVS and CDR2 FQNEAQ. This CDR3 has 17 residues. CDR3 region: CASSRMAGISNTGELFF. CDR3 nucleotide sequence: TGTGCCAGCAGCCGAATGGCAGGGATAAGTAACACCGGGGAGCTGTTTTTT.

Notes on this clonotype: One end of the junction is discordant with germline, which a read error may explain. This chain joins TRBV6-2 or TRBV6-3 and TRBJ1-6, with D uncertain. The germline V gene has CDR1 MNHEY and CDR2 SVGEGT. CDR3 length: 12 residues. The CDR3 reads CASISGNSSLHF. The CDR3 nucleotides are TGTGCCAGCATCAGTGGAAATTCATCCCTCCACTTT.

The chain links TRBV7-9 to TRBJ2-1; the D gene could be TRBD1 or TRBD2 (5 bases each). The CDR3 runs 16 residues. Germline lookup yields CDR1 SEHNR and CDR2 FQNEAQ (reference sequence). Trimming removed 5 bases from V and 9 bases from J, with 23 bases in between. CDR3 DNA: TGTGCCAGCAGCCCCAGTGGAGAGGGGATTAGGGGTGAGCAGTTCTTC. Protein sequence: CASSPSGEGIRGEQFF. The full variable domain, rest sourced from reference TRBV7-9 and TRBJ2-1, is DTGVSQNPRHKITKRGQNVTFRCDPISEHNRLYWYRQTLGQGPEFLTYFQNEAQLEKSRLLSDRFSAERPKGSFSTLEIQRTEQGDSAMYLCASSPSGEGIRGEQFFGPGTRLTVL.

The rearrangement links TRBV6-5 to TRBJ2-3; 7 bases line up with TRBD2. Looked up from germline, CDR1 is MNHEY and CDR2 is SVGAGI. V shed 5 bases and J 2 bases; nucleotides not matched to a gene: 4. The CDR3 spans 14 residues. In DNA, the CDR3 is TGTGCCAGCAGTGACCGGGACTACACAGATACGCAGTATTTT. This translates into CASSDRDYTDTQYF.

V gene TRBV3-1 combines with J gene TRBJ1-5, with 8 bases that match TRBD1. There are 14 residues in the CDR3. J gave up 9 bases and V 5 bases, and 9 bases lay outside the gene matches. Germline assignment: CDR1 LGHDT and CDR2 YNNKEL (reference sequence). Here the CDR3 reads CASSFDRGYGPQHF. CDR3 nucleotide sequence: TGTGCCAGCAGCTTTGACAGGGGCTATGGGCCCCAGCATTTT.

The chain has TRBV20-1 and TRBJ2-7, with D unresolved. The V and J ends lost 6 bases and 4 bases respectively, with 7 bases between them. The CDR3 runs to 10 residues. Germline CDR1 reads DFQATT; CDR2 reads SNEGSKA (reference sequence). The CDR3 sequence: CSAGRYEQYF. As DNA, the CDR3 is TGCAGTGCCGGGCGGTACGAGCAGTACTTC.

This clonotype was observed a handful of times. The J gene is TRBJ2-1, the V gene TRBV7-8; TRBD2 aligns across 7 bases. CDR1 is SGHVS, CDR2 FQNEAQ, per germline. The J segment lost 14 bases and the V segment lost 4 bases, leaving 11 bases of the junction unmatched. CDR3 size: 13 residues. CDR3: CASSSGGWGEKFF. As DNA, the CDR3 is TGTGCCAGCAGCTCCGGGGGGTGGGGAGAGAAGTTCTTC.

The chain recombines TRBV12-5 with TRBJ2-3, with D unresolved. The CDR3 is 12 amino acids. The germline V and J ends were trimmed by 6 bases and 2 bases, with 6 bases remaining between them. Germline V CDR1 and CDR2: LGHNT, FRNRAP. CDR3 nucleotides: TGTGCTAGTGGCCTCTCCACAGATACGCAGTATTTT. This translates into CASGLSTDTQYF.

This clonotype occurred many times. J is TRBJ1-1 and V is TRBV7-8; unclear D gene. The CDR3 is 14 amino acids. Trimming left V 2 bases short and J 5 bases short, with 12 bases between. Germline CDR1 reads SGHVS; CDR2 reads FQNEAQ. The CDR3 reads CASSLRAGNTEAFF. CDR3 bases: TGTGCCAGCAGCTTACGGGCGGGGAATACTGAAGCTTTCTTT.

V gene TRBV6-5 combines with J gene TRBJ1-1; the D is unclear. V was shortened by 3 bases and J by 5 bases, with 13 bases between the two germline ends. This CDR3 contains 14 residues. From germline, CDR1 is MNHEY and CDR2 SVGAGI. CDR3 region: CASSYKERWTEAFF. In DNA form, the CDR3 reads TGTGCCAGCAGTTATAAGGAAAGATGGACTGAAGCTTTCTTT.

This clonotype was picked up a small number of times. The genes are TRBV5-4 and TRBJ1-4; no reliable D call. CDR1 and CDR2 from the germline V gene are SGHNT and YYREEE (reference sequence). The germline V and J ends were trimmed by 2 bases and 0 bases, with 14 bases remaining between them. The length of the CDR3 is 17 residues. In DNA, the CDR3 is TGTGCCAGCAGCTTACGGCCGGCCTTAGCAACTAATGAAAAACTGTTTTTT. Amino acid sequence: CASSLRPALATNEKLFF. Drawing the rest from reference TRBV5-4 and TRBJ1-4, the complete variable domain is ETGVTQSPTHLIKTRGQQVTLRCSSQSGHNTVSWYQQALGQGPQFIFQYYREEENGRGNFPPRFSGLQFPNYSSELNVNALELDDSALYLCASSLRPALATNEKLFFGSGTQLSVL.

The rearrangement joins TRBV28 to TRBJ2-3; D is unclear. The CDR3 covers 12 residues. V shed 1 base and J shed 14 bases, with 13 bases lying between them. Germline V CDR1 and CDR2: MDHEN, SYDVKM. The CDR3 sequence: CASSLSVGRPYF. CDR3 coding DNA: TGTGCCAGCAGTTTATCGGTCGGGCGGCCGTATTTT.

About this clonotype: Compared with germline, one end of the junction differs, possibly owing to a read error. V and J are TRBV7-3 and TRBJ2-3; D is uncertain. CDR3 size: 14 residues. In germline, CDR1 is SGHTA, CDR2 FQGTGA. The CDR3 spells CASSLARPADTQCF. The CDR3 DNA follows: TGTGCCAGCAGCTTAGCCCGGCCGGCAGATACGCAGTGTTTT.

The chain is built from TRBV12-3 or TRBV12-4 and TRBJ2-2; no definite D call. The CDR3 spans 12 residues. The germline V and J ends were trimmed by 5 bases and 6 bases, with 7 bases remaining between them. CDR3: CASSQIPGELFF. The CDR3 coding sequence is TGTGCCAGCAGTCAGATACCCGGGGAGCTGTTTTTT.

This clonotype was counted between two and nine times. The chain recombines TRBV7-9 with TRBJ2-1; D not resolved. The V gene's germline CDR1 is SEHNR and CDR2 FQNEAQ (reference sequence). The CDR3 contains 14 residues. Trimming took 3 bases from V and 7 from J, leaving 13 bases between them. Here the CDR3 DNA reads TGTGCCAGCAGCTTCAGTGGGTCGGGTAATGAGCAGTTCTTC. It encodes CASSFSGSGNEQFF.

The chain recombines TRBV20-1 with TRBJ2-1; possible D gene TRBD2, 5 bases. Germline V gene data show CDR1 as DFQATT and CDR2 as SNEGSKA (reference sequence). This CDR3 is built from 15 residues. The ends were cut back, 3 bases at V and 2 bases at J, with 14 bases in the middle. CDR3 sequence (DNA): TGCAGTGCTAGCGCGGCGGCTAGCCCCTACAATGAGCAGTTCTTC. Translated, it gives CSASAAASPYNEQFF.

This clonotype is a singleton in its sample. The rearrangement uses TRBV12-3 or TRBV12-4 and TRBJ2-6; no clear D. There are 15 residues in the CDR3. Trimming stripped 4 bases from V and 1 base from J, with 8 bases between. The CDR3: CASSWSQSGANVLTF. CDR3 nucleotides: TGTGCCAGCAGTTGGTCCCAGTCTGGGGCCAACGTCCTGACTTTC.

The table lists this clonotype with a few counts. The CDR3 reads CASRVRLAGGPSYNEQFF. The CDR3 DNA follows: TGTGCCAGCAGGGTACGACTAGCGGGGGGTCCATCCTACAATGAGCAGTTCTTC. The chain employs TRBV6-1 and TRBJ2-1, with 13 bases identical to TRBD2. The CDR3 runs to 18 residues. V was pared by 6 bases and J by 1 base, with 9 bases of the junction left unmatched. CDR1 and CDR2 (germline): MNHNS, SASEGT.

The rearrangement joins TRBV20-1 to TRBJ2-1; 14 bases are shared with TRBD2. J was trimmed by 8 bases and V by 5 bases; bases with no gene match: 8. Germline lookup yields CDR1 DFQATT and CDR2 SNEGSKA (reference sequence). CDR3 length equals 15 residues. As DNA, the CDR3 is TGCAGTGCTTATTCCCCGACTAGCGGGAGGGATGAGCAGTTCTTC. Translated, it gives CSAYSPTSGRDEQFF.

This rearrangement joins TRBV7-2 to TRBJ2-6; D is unclear. Germline CDR1 reads SGHTA; CDR2 reads FQGNSA. This CDR3 comprises 15 residues. V was shortened by 4 bases and J by 2 bases, with 9 bases between the two germline ends. CDR3 residues: CASSSWRAGANVLTF. Here the CDR3 DNA reads TGTGCCAGCAGCTCCTGGAGAGCTGGGGCCAACGTCCTGACTTTC.

This clonotype was counted a few times. The chain combines TRBV7-9 with TRBJ2-3, with D possibly being TRBD1 (5 bases). Germline CDR1 is SEHNR and CDR2 is FQNEAQ (reference sequence). Between the trimmed V and J ends, which lost 2 bases and 2 bases, there was a span of 14 bases. The CDR3 is made up of 16 amino acids. The CDR3 bases are TGTGCCAGCAGCTTATCCCGTGCAGGGATCACAGATACGCAGTATTTT. It encodes CASSLSRAGITDTQYF.

This clonotype was detected once. V is TRBV5-4 and J is TRBJ2-3; weak D call: TRBD2 (5 bases). The germline V gene encodes CDR1 SGHNT and CDR2 YYREEE (reference sequence). The V end was cut by 3 bases, the J end by 0 bases, with 14 bases between. This CDR3 region has 16 residues. The DNA for the CDR3 is TGTGCCAGCAGCTCGCTCGGAGGTACGAGCACAGATACGCAGTATTTT. It translates to CASSSLGGTSTDTQYF. Looking up the rest from reference TRBV5-4 and TRBJ2-3 gives the full variable domain: ETGVTQSPTHLIKTRGQQVTLRCSSQSGHNTVSWYQQALGQGPQFIFQYYREEENGRGNFPPRFSGLQFPNYSSELNVNALELDDSALYLCASSSLGGTSTDTQYFGPGTRLTVL.